Listed below are T cell receptor beta chains from one sample, sequenced in a study of cytomegalovirus exposure and HLA in healthy donors. Some clones are missing from TCRdb's copy, which holds only in-frame ones; the method was immunoSEQ multiplex PCR. Of approximately 93,000 clones listed, 79% are singletons. The sequenced sample was PBMCs. The receptors originated from a male donor in good health and CMV-seropositive. CDR3s include the opening cysteine and the closing phenylalanine or tryptophan. Fields, in order: CDR3 DNA, CDR3 protein, V gene, D gene, J gene. A D gene is named only where the DNA matches it firmly.

TGTGCCAGCATTAGGGACAGGGGACCCTACGAGCAGTACTTC CASIRDRGPYEQYF TRBV2 TRBD1 TRBJ2-7
TGTGCCAGCAGCTTACTACAGGGGCGTCAGCCCCAGCATTTT CASSLLQGRQPQHF TRBV7-8 TRBD1 TRBJ1-5
TGCAGCGTTCACCAGGCTAGCGGGCTCACAGATACGCAGTATTTT CSVHQASGLTDTQYF TRBV29-1 TRBD2 TRBJ2-3
TGTGCCAGCAGTTACTTCCGCGGGGGGGCCGCCGAGCAGTACTTC CASSYFRGGAAEQYF TRBV6-5 TRBD2 TRBJ2-7
TGTGCCAGCAGTTTAGCAAGGGGGGGCACTGAAGCTTTCTTT CASSLARGGTEAFF TRBV27 - TRBJ1-1
TGTGCCAGCAGTTACAACGGTTACGAGCAGTACTTC CASSYNGYEQYF TRBV6-6 - TRBJ2-7
TGTGCCAGCGGGACAGGTGAGCCCCAGCATTTT CASGTGEPQHF TRBV2 TRBD1 TRBJ1-5
TGTGCCAGCAGTTCGGACGGGGCAGATACGCAGTATTTT CASSSDGADTQYF TRBV27 - TRBJ2-3
TGTGCCAGCGCTAGGGCAGAGGGTTTTGAAGCTTTCTTT CASARAEGFEAFF TRBV21-1 - TRBJ1-1
TGTGCCAGTAGTCTCGGAGCCTCTGGCTACACCTTC CASSLGASGYTF TRBV19 - TRBJ1-2